Listed below are T cell receptor beta chains from one sample, sequenced in a study of OX40 agonist ivuxolimab in advanced cancers. Some clones are missing from TCRdb's copy, which holds only in-frame ones; the method was immunoSEQ multiplex PCR. Among 83,000 or so clones listed, about four fifths were seen once. The source material was CD4+ or CD8+ T cells sorted from blood, sampled in a trial of the OX40 agonist ivuxolimab. The receptors were gathered from an adult with an advanced solid tumor such as melanoma, head and neck, liver or kidney cancer. The CDR3 runs from the conserved cysteine through the conserved F or W. D genes are given only for firm matches. Where a row states a size, it is once, few, many or the class of an expanded clone; other rows omit it.

j_gene: TRBJ1-1
v_gene: TRBV30
d_gene: NA
abundance: few
CDR3aa: CAWRGGRYTEAFF
CDR3nt: TGTGCCTGGAGGGGGGGACGGTACACTGAAGCTTTCTTT

j_gene: TRBJ2-3
v_gene: TRBV9
d_gene: NA
abundance: NA
CDR3aa: CASSVSGVSTDTQYF
CDR3nt: TGTGCCAGCAGCGTAAGCGGCGTTAGCACAGATACGCAGTATTTT

j_gene: TRBJ1-5
v_gene: TRBV2
d_gene: NA
abundance: NA
CDR3aa: CASSGLYQPQHF
CDR3nt: TGTGCCAGCAGTGGGTTATATCAGCCCCAGCATTTT

j_gene: TRBJ2-3
v_gene: TRBV9
d_gene: NA
abundance: NA
CDR3aa: CASSVMGRGDTQYF
CDR3nt: TGTGCCAGCAGCGTAATGGGCAGGGGAGATACGCAGTATTTT

j_gene: TRBJ1-6
v_gene: TRBV6-1
d_gene: NA
abundance: once
CDR3aa: CASSEQGVDNSPLHF
CDR3nt: TGTGCCAGCAGTGAACAGGGAGTGGATAATTCACCCCTCCACTTT

j_gene: TRBJ1-1
v_gene: TRBV6-6
d_gene: TRBD1
abundance: many
CDR3aa: CASSYGQGGNTEAFF
CDR3nt: TGTGCCAGCAGTTACGGACAGGGGGGGAACACTGAAGCTTTCTTT

j_gene: TRBJ1-5
v_gene: TRBV27
d_gene: NA
abundance: NA
CDR3aa: CASSLRGVGNQPQHF
CDR3nt: TGTGCCAGCAGTTTACGGGGTGTAGGCAATCAGCCCCAGCATTTT

j_gene: TRBJ1-6
v_gene: TRBV2
d_gene: NA
abundance: NA
CDR3aa: CASSDQAQGNSPLHF
CDR3nt: TGTGCCAGCAGTGATCAGGCCCAGGGAAATTCACCCCTCCACTTT

j_gene: TRBJ2-1
v_gene: TRBV5-1
d_gene: NA
abundance: NA
CDR3aa: CASSSLKGVNEQFF
CDR3nt: TGCGCCAGCAGCTCCCTGAAAGGGGTCAATGAGCAGTTCTTC

j_gene: TRBJ2-1
v_gene: TRBV7-9
d_gene: NA
abundance: NA
CDR3aa: CASSLAGLVDEQFF
CDR3nt: TGTGCCAGCAGCTTAGCTGGGCTTGTCGATGAGCAGTTCTTC

j_gene: TRBJ1-6
v_gene: TRBV5-5
d_gene: NA
abundance: NA
CDR3aa: CASSFTDSPLHF
CDR3nt: TGTGCCAGCAGCTTTACCGATTCACCCCTCCACTTT

j_gene: TRBJ2-7
v_gene: TRBV7-9
d_gene: TRBD1
abundance: NA
CDR3aa: CASSLGFFVGTGSYEQYF
CDR3nt: TGTGCCAGCAGCTTAGGATTCTTCGTCGGGACAGGGTCCTACGAGCAGTACTTC

j_gene: TRBJ2-1
v_gene: TRBV4-1
d_gene: NA
abundance: NA
CDR3aa: CASSQVLQGYNEQFF
CDR3nt: TGCGCCAGCAGCCAAGTATTGCAGGGATACAATGAGCAGTTCTTC